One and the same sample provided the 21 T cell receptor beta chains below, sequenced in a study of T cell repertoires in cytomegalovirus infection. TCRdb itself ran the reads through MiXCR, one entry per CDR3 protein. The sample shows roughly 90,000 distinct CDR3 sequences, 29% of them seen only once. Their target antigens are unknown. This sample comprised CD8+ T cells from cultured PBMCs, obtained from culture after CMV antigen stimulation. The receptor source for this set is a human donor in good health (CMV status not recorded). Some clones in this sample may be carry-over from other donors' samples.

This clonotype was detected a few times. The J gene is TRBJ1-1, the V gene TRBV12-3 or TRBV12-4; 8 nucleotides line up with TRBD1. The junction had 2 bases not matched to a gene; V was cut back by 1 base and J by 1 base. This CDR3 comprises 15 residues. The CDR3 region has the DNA TGTGCCAGCAGTTTAGGACAGGGGAGGAACACTGAAGCTTTCTTT. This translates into CASSLGQGRNTEAFF.

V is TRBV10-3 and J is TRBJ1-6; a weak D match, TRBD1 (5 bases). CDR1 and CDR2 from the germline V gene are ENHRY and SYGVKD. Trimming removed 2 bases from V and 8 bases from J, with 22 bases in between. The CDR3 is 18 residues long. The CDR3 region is CAISEREGDSLRDSPLHF. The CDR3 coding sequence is TGTGCCATCAGTGAGCGGGAGGGCGACAGCCTAAGGGATTCACCCCTCCACTTT.

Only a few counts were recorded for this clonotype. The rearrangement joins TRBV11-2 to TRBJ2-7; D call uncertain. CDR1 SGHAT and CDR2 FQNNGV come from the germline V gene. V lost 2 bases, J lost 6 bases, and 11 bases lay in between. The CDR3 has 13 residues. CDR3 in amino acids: CASSLLPMSEQYF. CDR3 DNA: TGTGCCAGCAGCTTACTTCCAATGTCCGAGCAGTACTTC.

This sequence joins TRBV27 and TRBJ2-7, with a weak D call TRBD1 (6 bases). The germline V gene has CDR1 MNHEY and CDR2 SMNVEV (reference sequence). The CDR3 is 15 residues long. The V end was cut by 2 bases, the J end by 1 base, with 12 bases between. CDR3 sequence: CASSLGWGPSYEQYF. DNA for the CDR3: TGTGCCAGCAGTTTAGGATGGGGGCCTTCCTACGAGCAGTACTTC.

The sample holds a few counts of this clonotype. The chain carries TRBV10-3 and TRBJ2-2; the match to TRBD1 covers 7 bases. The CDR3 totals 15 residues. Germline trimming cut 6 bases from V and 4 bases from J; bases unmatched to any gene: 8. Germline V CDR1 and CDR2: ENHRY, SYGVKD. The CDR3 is CAISPDRAGTGELFF. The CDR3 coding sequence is TGTGCCATCAGCCCCGACAGGGCCGGCACCGGGGAGCTGTTTTTT.

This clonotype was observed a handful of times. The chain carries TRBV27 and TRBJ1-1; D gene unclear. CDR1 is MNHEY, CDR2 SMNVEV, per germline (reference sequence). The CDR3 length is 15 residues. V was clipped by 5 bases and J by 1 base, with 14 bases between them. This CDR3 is CASSPLPSPNTEAFF. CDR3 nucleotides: TGTGCCAGCAGTCCCCTTCCGAGTCCGAACACTGAAGCTTTCTTT.

The CDR3 bases are TGTGCCAGCAGCCTCCAGTCCCCGTCTAACCCCAATGAGCAGTTCTTC. Translating it yields CASSLQSPSNPNEQFF. J is TRBJ2-1 and V is TRBV27; D unclear. The germline V and J ends were trimmed by 6 bases and 6 bases, with 21 bases remaining between them. In germline, CDR1 is MNHEY, CDR2 SMNVEV (reference sequence). CDR3 length: 16 amino acids.

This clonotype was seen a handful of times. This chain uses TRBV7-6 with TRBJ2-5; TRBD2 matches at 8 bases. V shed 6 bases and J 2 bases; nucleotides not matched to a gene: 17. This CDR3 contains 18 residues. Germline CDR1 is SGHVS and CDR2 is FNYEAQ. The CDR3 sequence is CASRPAGAVTELQETQYF. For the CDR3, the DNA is TGTGCCAGCAGACCAGCGGGGGCCGTTACCGAATTGCAAGAGACCCAGTACTTC.

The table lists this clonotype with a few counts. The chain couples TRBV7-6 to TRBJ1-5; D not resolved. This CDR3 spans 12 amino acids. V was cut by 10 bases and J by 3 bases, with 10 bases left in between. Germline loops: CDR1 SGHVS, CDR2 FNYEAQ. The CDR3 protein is CAILGDNQPQHF. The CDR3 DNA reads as TGTGCCATCCTTGGAGACAATCAGCCCCAGCATTTT.

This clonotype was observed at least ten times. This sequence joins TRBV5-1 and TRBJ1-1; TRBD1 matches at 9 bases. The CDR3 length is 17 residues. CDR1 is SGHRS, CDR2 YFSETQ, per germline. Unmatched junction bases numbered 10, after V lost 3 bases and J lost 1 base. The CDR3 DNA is TGCGCCAGCAGCTCGGGACAGGGAAGGCGGGGGAACACTGAAGCTTTCTTT. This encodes CASSSGQGRRGNTEAFF.

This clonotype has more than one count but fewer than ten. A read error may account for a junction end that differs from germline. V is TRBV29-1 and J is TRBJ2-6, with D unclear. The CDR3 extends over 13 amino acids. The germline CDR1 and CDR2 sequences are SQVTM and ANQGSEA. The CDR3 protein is CSVEGDGANVLTF. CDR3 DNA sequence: TGCAGCGTGGAAGGTGATGGGGCCAACGTCCTGACTTTC.

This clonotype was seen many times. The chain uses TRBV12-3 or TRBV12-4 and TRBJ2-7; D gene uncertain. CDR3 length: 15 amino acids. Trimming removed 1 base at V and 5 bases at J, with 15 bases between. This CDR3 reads CASSLVPGYINEQYF. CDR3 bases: TGTGCCAGCAGTTTAGTGCCCGGGTACATTAACGAGCAGTACTTC.

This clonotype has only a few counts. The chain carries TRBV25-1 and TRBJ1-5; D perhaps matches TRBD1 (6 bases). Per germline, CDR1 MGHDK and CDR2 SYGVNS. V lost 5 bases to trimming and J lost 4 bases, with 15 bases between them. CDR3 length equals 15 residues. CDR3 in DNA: TGTGCCAGCAGTCCGGCAGGGGTTGGTAATCAGCCCCAGCATTTT. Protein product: CASSPAGVGNQPQHF.

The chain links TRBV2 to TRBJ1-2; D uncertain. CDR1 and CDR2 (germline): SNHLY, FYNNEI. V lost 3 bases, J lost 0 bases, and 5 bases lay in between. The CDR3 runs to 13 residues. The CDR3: CASSEDANYGYTF. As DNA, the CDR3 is TGTGCCAGCAGTGAGGACGCTAACTATGGCTACACCTTC.

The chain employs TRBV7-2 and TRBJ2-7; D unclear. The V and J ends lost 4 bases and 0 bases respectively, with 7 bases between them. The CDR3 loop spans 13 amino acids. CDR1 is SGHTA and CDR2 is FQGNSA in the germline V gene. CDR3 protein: CASSSDASYEQYF. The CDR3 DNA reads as TGTGCCAGCAGCTCGGACGCCTCCTACGAGCAGTACTTC. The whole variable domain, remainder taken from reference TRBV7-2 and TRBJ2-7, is GAGVSQSPSNKVTEKGKDVELRCDPISGHTALYWYRQSLGQGLEFLIYFQGNSAPDKSGLPSDRFSAERTGGSVSTLTIQRTQQEDSAVYLCASSSDASYEQYFGPGTRLTVT.

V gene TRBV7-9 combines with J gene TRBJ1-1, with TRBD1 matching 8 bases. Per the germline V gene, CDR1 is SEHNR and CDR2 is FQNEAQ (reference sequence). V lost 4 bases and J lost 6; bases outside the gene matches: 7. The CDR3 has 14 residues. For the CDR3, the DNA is TGTGCCAGCAGCTCTACAGGGGGAATGGCTGAAGCTTTCTTT. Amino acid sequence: CASSSTGGMAEAFF.

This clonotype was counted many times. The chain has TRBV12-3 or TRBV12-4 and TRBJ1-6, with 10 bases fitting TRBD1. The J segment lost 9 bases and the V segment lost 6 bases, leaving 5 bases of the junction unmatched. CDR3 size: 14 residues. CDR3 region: CASRPGQGISPLHF. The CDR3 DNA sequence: TGTGCCAGCAGACCGGGACAGGGGATTTCACCCCTCCACTTT.

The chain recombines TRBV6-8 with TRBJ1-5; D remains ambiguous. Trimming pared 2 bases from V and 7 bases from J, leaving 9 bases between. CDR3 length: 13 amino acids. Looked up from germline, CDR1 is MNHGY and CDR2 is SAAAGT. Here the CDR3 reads CASSYTISQPQHF. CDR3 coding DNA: TGTGCCAGCAGTTACACGATATCCCAGCCCCAGCATTTT.

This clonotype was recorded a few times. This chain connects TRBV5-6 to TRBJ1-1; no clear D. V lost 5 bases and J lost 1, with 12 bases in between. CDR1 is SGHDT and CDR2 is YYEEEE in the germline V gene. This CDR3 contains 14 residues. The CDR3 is CASSLERQNTEAFF. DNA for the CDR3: TGTGCCAGCAGTCTCGAAAGGCAGAACACTGAAGCTTTCTTT.

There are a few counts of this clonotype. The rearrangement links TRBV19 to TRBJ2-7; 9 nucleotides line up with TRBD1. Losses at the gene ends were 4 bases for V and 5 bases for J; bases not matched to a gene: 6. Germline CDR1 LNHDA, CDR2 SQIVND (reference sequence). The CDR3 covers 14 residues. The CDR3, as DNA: TGTGCCAGTAGTACGGGACAGGGAATCGACGAGCAGTACTTC. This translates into CASSTGQGIDEQYF.

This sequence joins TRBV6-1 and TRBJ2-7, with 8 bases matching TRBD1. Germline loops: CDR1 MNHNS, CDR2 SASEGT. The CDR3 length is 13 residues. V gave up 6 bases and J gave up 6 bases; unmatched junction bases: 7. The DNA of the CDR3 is TGTGCCAGCAGCGGACAGGGAAGTCCCGAGCAGTACTTC. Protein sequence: CASSGQGSPEQYF.